Sequencing of this T cell receptor (beta chain) was carried out in a study of T-cell reconstitution after alpha-beta-depleted transplantation in children. The germline gives CDR1 SGHAT, CDR2 FQNNGV. The CDR3 has 17 residues. Trimming took 0 bases from V and 2 from J; bases not matched to a gene: 7. Unique molecular identifiers were built into the TCRbeta library. One entry per CDR3 protein, called by TCRdb with MiXCR from the PCR reads. The repertoire holds a few hundred thousand distinct CDR3 sequences, with about a tenth as singletons. The TCR originated in a human donor who donated a stem cell graft to a child with acute lymphoblastic leukemia. The sample here was PBMCs from the stem cell graft donor, taken from the stem cell graft. The chain joins TRBV11-2 to TRBJ2-1; TRBD2 matches at 7 bases. This CDR3 is CASSLDVGLGAYNEQFF. CDR3 nucleotide sequence: TGTGCCAGCAGCTTAGACGTAGGACTAGGGGCCTACAATGAGCAGTTCTTC.